The clone carrying this TCR beta chain was seen repeatedly, ten times or more. Thyroid surgery was performed in patients who had received no treatment beforehand. The data originate from a study of metastatic and nonmetastatic thyroid tumors. Across the study: Repertoires of blood and of tissue (tumor or nodule) from malignant and benign thyroid patients were compared.

TCRdb re-analyzed the PCR reads using MiXCR. Among several thousand clones listed, approximately 30% were seen once. The receptor comes from a female donor with papillary thyroid cancer or a benign thyroid nodule (not recorded which). Some clones in this sample may be carry-over from other donors' samples. Material for sequencing was adjacent normal tissue.

CDR3 coding DNA: TGCGCCAGCAGCTTTACCGTAAACGCTGAAGCTTTCTTT. Translating it yields CASSFTVNAEAFF. V and J are TRBV5-1 and TRBJ1-1; no clear D. Germline CDR1 is SGHRS and CDR2 is YFSETQ. V was cut by 2 bases and J by 6 bases, with 11 bases left in between. The CDR3 extends over 13 amino acids.